This entry lists 3 T cell receptor beta chains sequenced from one sample in a study of blood T cell repertoires in COVID-19. Assay used: immunoSEQ multiplex PCR; TCRdb lists only in-frame clones, some missing. The table records 300,000 or so clones, about nine tenths of them present only once. The sample consisted of PBMCs or T cells enriched from blood (not recorded which). Every receptor here comes from a woman between 18 and 29 years old who had recovered from COVID-19.

CDR3 sequence reads: CASSLVGQGGTEAFF. The CDR3 nucleotides read TGTGCCAGCAGTTTAGTCGGGCAGGGGGGCACTGAAGCTTTCTTT. The chain joins TRBV28 to TRBJ1-1, with 7 nucleotides matching TRBD1. Germline CDR1 reads MDHEN; CDR2 reads SYDVKM. This CDR3 region has 15 residues. V was clipped by 2 bases and J by 4 bases; unmatched bases: 7.

The chain links TRBV5-1 to TRBJ2-1; D possibly corresponds to TRBD2 (5 bases). Germline V gives CDR1 SGHRS, CDR2 YFSETQ. This CDR3 has 12 residues. Trimming left V 2 bases short and J 5 bases short, with 5 bases between. CDR3: CASSFGNNEQFF. The CDR3 DNA reads TGCGCCAGCAGCTTCGGGAACAATGAGCAGTTCTTC.

The rearrangement joins TRBV29-1 to TRBJ1-2, with 9 bases that match TRBD1. The CDR3 is 16 amino acids. With V trimmed by 3 bases and J by 7 bases, 15 bases remained unmatched. The germline gives CDR1 SQVTM, CDR2 ANQGSEA. The CDR3 spells CSVEGAGGQGLGGYTF. CDR3 sequence (DNA): TGCAGCGTTGAGGGCGCGGGGGGACAGGGATTGGGTGGCTACACCTTC.